The 5 T cell receptor beta chains reported below all come from one sample, sequenced in a study of T cell responses to AZD1222 COVID-19 vaccine. Produced via immunoSEQ multiplex PCR; TCRdb's table is partial and in-frame only. The data show more than 85,000 clones, about 88% seen once. This material consisted of peripheral blood, taken on day 0 of AZD1222 vaccination. The receptors derive from an adult in good health.

This clone has a single count. V usage is TRBV18 and J usage is TRBJ1-1; no clear D gene. Per the germline V gene, CDR1 is KGHSH and CDR2 is LQKENI. Deletions cut 5 bases from V and 1 base from J, with 11 bases between. The CDR3 has 14 residues. In DNA form, the CDR3 reads TGTGCCAGCTCAGCTCGGACGGAGAACACTGAAGCTTTCTTT. This gives the protein CASSARTENTEAFF.

This sequence joins TRBV13 and TRBJ2-5; 9 bases map to TRBD1. CDR3 length: 17 amino acids. Germline-derived CDR1 and CDR2 are PRHDT and FYEKMQ (reference sequence). V gave up 5 bases and J gave up 0 bases; unmatched junction bases: 10. Here the CDR3 reads CASSPGQGRGYQETQYF. In DNA form, the CDR3 reads TGTGCCAGCAGCCCGGGACAGGGAAGGGGATACCAAGAGACCCAGTACTTC.

V usage is TRBV6-5 and J usage is TRBJ2-2; 15 nucleotides agree with TRBD2. CDR1 and CDR2 from the germline V gene are MNHEY and SVGAGI. J gave up 6 bases and V 6 bases, and 2 bases lay outside the gene matches. The CDR3 contains 15 residues. CDR3 bases: TGTGCCAGCAGCGGACTAGCGGGAGGGCCCGGGGAGCTGTTTTTT. This translates into CASSGLAGGPGELFF.

The chain is built from TRBV10-2 and TRBJ2-5; the D is unclear. This CDR3 is built from 13 residues. CDR1 and CDR2 from the germline V gene are WSHSY and SAAADI. V was cut by 8 bases and J by 3 bases, with 13 bases left in between. CDR3 bases: TGCGCCAGCTCTATTGCTGCGAAAGAGACCCAGTACTTC. Encoded protein: CASSIAAKETQYF.

The genes are TRBV7-9 and TRBJ2-7; TRBD1 aligns across 7 bases. The V gene end was trimmed by 5 bases and the J gene end by 3 bases; junction bases not matched to a gene: 7. This CDR3 has 14 residues. Germline V gene data show CDR1 as SEHNR and CDR2 as FQNEAQ (reference sequence). The DNA for the CDR3 is TGTGCCAGCAGCCGGGACAGACTTTTCTACGAGCAGTACTTC. This codes for CASSRDRLFYEQYF.